These T cell receptor beta chains were read from a single sample in a study of shared clonotypes between healthy human individuals. Clones were sequenced by immunoSEQ multiplex PCR, and TCRdb holds only the in-frame ones, with some missing. In the table there are approximately 500,000 clones, about 80% of which are singletons. The sequenced material came from PBMCs. These receptors were taken from a woman in her thirties or forties in good health. Some clones in this sample may be carry-over from other donors' samples. Both conserved end residues are trimmed from each CDR3. The D gene is left open where the match is weak.

>TRBD2|TRBJ2-7|TRBV11-2
ASSFGAGGPLGQY
>NA|TRBJ2-1|TRBV7-2
ASSLNRRDFQF
>NA|TRBJ2-5|TRBV13
ASSSRLGTQY
>NA|TRBJ1-1|TRBV4-2
ASSQVGAVGEAF
>TRBD1|TRBJ1-1|TRBV23-1
ASSQILDRGPKGNAEAF
>TRBD1|TRBJ2-5|TRBV19
ASSTTGTVPQY
>NA|TRBJ1-5|TRBV2
ASSVLGLSNQPQH
>NA|TRBJ1-1|TRBV29-1
SVELFTNTEAF
>TRBD1|TRBJ2-7|TRBV6-6
ASSSDRVDYEQY
>TRBD2|NA|TRBV7-8
ASSPLNSGSTYEQY
>NA|TRBJ2-7|TRBV28
ASATETYEQY
>NA|TRBJ2-1|TRBV9
ASSGDPYNEQF
>NA|TRBJ2-1|TRBV2
ASRSRLADLMRIRGEQF
>NA|TRBJ2-7|TRBV7-9
ASSADTYEQY
>NA|TRBJ1-2|TRBV18
ASSPEGPNYGYT
>NA|TRBJ2-2|TRBV2
ASKGTLRTGELF
>NA|TRBJ1-2|TRBV15
ATSRESPATGGGYT
>NA|TRBJ2-3|TRBV7-4
ASSLSHTQFMSWQY
>TRBD1|TRBJ2-4|TRBV11-3
ASSPGQGLAKNIQY
>NA|TRBJ1-3|TRBV7-3
ASSPGHLGNTIY
>NA|TRBJ1-2|TRBV6-6
ASTLWTPQVNYGYT
>TRBD1|TRBJ1-1|TRBV2
ASSDRSTGGTEAF
>TRBD2|TRBJ2-1|TRBV4-2
ASSPVLAVSSSYNEQF
>NA|TRBJ2-1|TRBV15
ATSRVYNEQF
>TRBD1|TRBJ1-2|TRBV18
ASSEGTGRDGYT
>NA|TRBJ2-2|TRBV4-2
ASSQDSGPGELF
>TRBD1|TRBJ1-4|TRBV7-8
ASSLGTELF
>NA|TRBJ2-5|TRBV27
ASSLRRKETQY
>NA|TRBJ2-7|TRBV28
ASSLYRGITYEQY
>TRBD2|TRBJ2-3|TRBV18
ASSPGTSDTDTQY
>TRBD1|TRBJ2-2|TRBV27
ASRGFGTGVSGELF
>NA|TRBJ2-2|TRBV7-2
ASSYRTGTGELF
>NA|TRBJ1-1|TRBV9
ASSVAVMNTEAF
>NA|TRBJ2-1|TRBV9
ASSPTGAGDEQF
>TRBD1|TRBJ2-7|TRBV5-1
ASSWAGTGDYEQY
>NA|TRBJ2-4|TRBV7-9
ASSLGLTEGGIQY
>NA|TRBJ2-5|TRBV6-6
ASSYYPLGLKETQY
>TRBD1|TRBJ2-1|TRBV9
ASSLTGAGRYNEQF
>NA|TRBJ2-7|TRBV2
ASRPVEGSYEQY
>TRBD2|TRBJ2-1|TRBV7-9
ASSGSSGTAYNEQF
>TRBD2|TRBJ2-3|TRBV4-2
ASSPKGLAGGLASTDTQY
>NA|TRBJ2-2|TRBV18
ASSPSGSNTGELF
>NA|TRBJ1-1|TRBV2
ASKRGVPFSTEAF
>NA|TRBJ2-4|TRBV2
ASRDQLILAAKNIQY
>TRBD1|TRBJ1-1|TRBV7-2
ASSLAPQGYTEAF
>TRBD1|TRBJ1-6|TRBV10-3
AISEPKGQPNSPLH
>TRBD2|TRBJ2-7|TRBV11-2
ASSFSRSGNYEQY